This T cell receptor (beta chain) was sequenced during a study of blood T cell repertoires in COVID-19. Study-level information: COVID-19 samples from acute and convalescent phases originated in the United States, Italy and Spain. Sources were T cells, B-cell-depleted T cells, or PBMCs; the material itself was cDNA or gDNA.

Seattle's enrolled individuals joined amid active infection and were then monitored longitudinally. J gave up 15 bases and V 9 bases, and 6 bases lay outside the gene matches. Germline V gene sequence: CDR1 MNHEY, CDR2 SMNVEV (reference sequence). The CDR3 loop spans 10 amino acids. Sequenced by immunoSEQ multiplex PCR; TCRdb stores in-frame clones only, minus some. The sample has about 370,000 clones; about 90% are singletons. The J gene is TRBJ2-1, the V gene TRBV27, with TRBD2 matching 9 bases. The sample comprised peripheral blood. This clonotype originated in a woman between 25 and 40 years old with COVID-19, enrolled during active disease. CDR3 DNA sequence: TGTGCCAGTATAGCGGGAGATACGTTCTTC. Residues: CASIAGDTFF.